Presented here are 4 T cell receptor beta chains from one specimen sequenced in a study of T cell repertoires in ileal Crohn's disease. Some clones are missing from TCRdb's copy, which holds only in-frame ones; the method was immunoSEQ multiplex PCR. Of thousands of clones in the sample, approximately 86% were seen once. The sample taken for sequencing was ileal tissue. The source of these receptors is an adult with Crohn's disease.

The chain combines TRBV9 with TRBJ2-1; perhaps TRBD2 as D (5 bases). Per the germline V gene, CDR1 is SGDLS and CDR2 is YYNGEE. Trimming stripped 0 bases from V and 0 bases from J, with 7 bases between. This CDR3 has 15 residues. The CDR3 sequence is CASSVEGGSYNEQFF. Here the CDR3 DNA reads TGTGCCAGCAGCGTAGAAGGAGGCTCCTACAATGAGCAGTTCTTC.

The chain employs TRBV19 and TRBJ1-5; D gene ambiguous. V was clipped by 5 bases and J by 5 bases, with 16 bases between them. The CDR3 runs to 15 residues. In germline, CDR1 is LNHDA, CDR2 SQIVND (reference sequence). The CDR3: CASSPSGWNDQPQHF. The CDR3 coding sequence is TGTGCCAGTAGTCCTAGCGGGTGGAACGATCAGCCCCAGCATTTT.

For this clone: This CDR3 is missing its conserved last phenylalanine or tryptophan, likely due to a read error. DNA of the CDR3: TGCAGCGTTGAAAGGACAGGGAGCGAGCAGTACCTC. This codes for CSVERTGSEQYL. The V and J genes are TRBV29-1 and TRBJ2-7; 8 bases fit TRBD1. CDR3 length equals 12 residues. Germline V CDR1 and CDR2: SQVTM, ANQGSEA. J gave up 6 bases and V 2 bases, and 3 bases lay outside the gene matches.

The chain carries TRBV7-8 and TRBJ2-7; 9 bases are a match to TRBD1. The CDR3 is 15 amino acids. CDR1 is SGHVS and CDR2 is FQNEAQ in the germline V gene. Trimming at V came to 5 bases and at J to 3 bases, leaving 8 bases not matched to a gene. In nucleotides, the CDR3 is TGTGCCAGCAGCGCAAGGACAGGGGTTATCTACGAGCAGTACTTC. This translates into CASSARTGVIYEQYF.